Below are 29 T cell receptor beta chains sequenced from a single sample in a study of cytomegalovirus exposure and HLA in healthy donors. It was with 60 Vbeta and 13 Jbeta primers that the PCR ran. The repertoire was sequenced with immunoSEQ multiplex PCR; TCRdb's copy has only in-frame clones and lacks some. The data show 130,000 or so clones, 60% to 85% seen once. Input material: PBMCs. The receptors were sampled from a woman aged 35 to 49 in good health and CMV-seronegative.

The chain employs TRBV7-8 and TRBJ1-5, with D maybe TRBD1 (6 bases). Trimming took 5 bases from V and 0 from J, leaving 20 bases between them. The CDR3 consists of 18 residues. Germline V gene lookup returns CDR1 SGHVS and CDR2 FQNEAQ. The CDR3 bases are TGTGCCAGCAGCCCTTTTTTTACCCGACAGGATAGCAATCAGCCCCAGCATTTT. Amino acids: CASSPFFTRQDSNQPQHF.

The J gene is TRBJ1-1, the V gene TRBV7-3; D is unclear. The CDR3 runs to 14 residues. V shed 5 bases and J shed 0 bases, with 10 bases lying between them. Germline CDR1 reads SGHTA; CDR2 reads FQGTGA. The chain's CDR3 is CASSAAGMNTEAFF. Written as DNA, the CDR3 is TGTGCCAGCAGCGCCGCGGGGATGAACACTGAAGCTTTCTTT.

V and J are TRBV7-2 and TRBJ2-1; unclear D gene. From germline, CDR1 is SGHTA and CDR2 FQGNSA. The germline V and J ends were trimmed by 5 bases and 12 bases, with 14 bases remaining between them. There are 12 residues in the CDR3. CDR3 sequence reads: CASSIRLSPQFF. The CDR3 coding sequence is TGTGCCAGCAGCATCCGACTGAGTCCGCAGTTCTTC.

As for this clone: The same CDR3 arises from other DNA sequences in this sample as well. The rearrangement links TRBV30 to TRBJ1-1, with D possibly TRBD1 on 5 matching bases. Trimming stripped 0 bases from V and 11 bases from J, with 10 bases between. The CDR3 runs 11 residues. CDR1 is GTSNPN and CDR2 is SVGIG in the germline V gene (reference sequence). CDR3 in amino acids: CAWSVGGGAFF. Here the CDR3 DNA reads TGTGCCTGGAGTGTGGGGGGAGGGGCTTTCTTT.

The V call is TRBV18, the J call TRBJ2-7; 10 bases match TRBD1. With V trimmed by 6 bases and J by 2 bases, 4 bases remained unmatched. Germline-derived CDR1 and CDR2 are KGHSH and LQKENI. This CDR3 has 14 amino acids. The chain's CDR3 is CASSTGTGAYEQYF. Here the CDR3 DNA reads TGTGCCAGCTCGACCGGGACAGGGGCCTACGAGCAGTACTTC.

This clone has only one observation. The chain recombines TRBV5-6 with TRBJ1-5, with D perhaps matching TRBD1 (6 bases). Deletions cut 0 bases from V and 1 base from J, with 14 bases between. Germline CDR1 is SGHDT and CDR2 is YYEEEE. The CDR3 sequence is 17 residues long. The CDR3 sequence: CASSLGSGVTSNQPQHF. The CDR3, as DNA: TGTGCCAGCAGCTTGGGTTCAGGGGTAACAAGCAATCAGCCCCAGCATTTT.

This clone was detected a few times. Written as DNA, the CDR3 is TGTGCCAGCAGCCTGGTGGACAGCCACACTGAAGCTTTCTTT. Residues: CASSLVDSHTEAFF. This chain links TRBV7-9 with TRBJ1-1; maybe TRBD1 (6 bases). The length of the CDR3 is 14 residues. V lost 5 bases and J 3 bases, leaving 13 bases between the germline ends. Germline-derived CDR1 and CDR2 are SEHNR and FQNEAQ (reference sequence).

This sequence joins TRBV4-1 and TRBJ1-3, with 7 bases that match TRBD1. After removal of 6 bases from V and 1 base from J, the junction contained 12 bases not matched to a gene. The CDR3 sequence is 17 residues long. Germline-derived CDR1 and CDR2 are MGHRA and YSYEKL. The DNA for the CDR3 is TGCGCCAGCAGTCTCACACAGGGGTTATCTTCTGGAAACACCATATATTTT. The encoded protein is CASSLTQGLSSGNTIYF.

The chain carries TRBV4-2 and TRBJ1-2; perhaps TRBD1 as D (6 bases). Germline-derived CDR1 and CDR2 are LGHNA and YNFKEQ. CDR3 length: 15 amino acids. The V and J ends lost 6 bases and 4 bases respectively, with 18 bases between them. The CDR3 bases are TGTGCCAGCAGAGCATTTACAGGGCGGAGCTATGGCTACACCTTC. Its translation: CASRAFTGRSYGYTF.

Only a few counts were recorded for this clone. The chain recombines TRBV6-1 with TRBJ1-1; 12 nucleotides agree with TRBD1. V was pared by 4 bases and J by 3 bases, with 6 bases of the junction left unmatched. The germline V gene encodes CDR1 MNHNS and CDR2 SASEGT. The CDR3 runs to 16 residues. For the CDR3, the DNA is TGTGCCAGCAGTGCGGGGACAGGGGGCTTCTACACTGAAGCTTTCTTT. Protein product: CASSAGTGGFYTEAFF.

The CDR3 sequence is CASNRDTNTGELFF. In DNA form, the CDR3 reads TGTGCCAGCAATCGGGATACGAACACCGGGGAGCTGTTTTTT. The chain uses TRBV2 and TRBJ2-2, with TRBD2 as a possible D gene (5 bases). The length of the CDR3 is 14 residues. Between the trimmed V and J ends, which lost 7 bases and 0 bases, there was a span of 9 bases. Germline V gene lookup returns CDR1 SNHLY and CDR2 FYNNEI.

The rearrangement links TRBV10-2 to TRBJ2-7; unclear D gene. V gave up 7 bases and J gave up 2 bases, with 6 bases separating them. The CDR3 length is 11 residues. CDR1 and CDR2 (germline): WSHSY, SAAADI. Here the CDR3 DNA reads TGCGCCAGCATTACAGCCTACGAGCAGTACTTC. Its translation is CASITAYEQYF.

In nucleotides, the CDR3 is TGCGCCAGCAGTGCCCGCGGGGGCCCTGGAAACACCATATATTTT. Translation: CASSARGGPGNTIYF. The genes are TRBV10-1 and TRBJ1-3; weak D call: TRBD1 (6 bases). Trimming took 4 bases from V and 2 from J, leaving 12 bases between them. Germline values: CDR1 WNHNN, CDR2 SYGVQD (reference sequence). The CDR3 is 15 residues long.

This clone has a count of ten or more. The chain joins TRBV4-3 to TRBJ2-1, with D possibly matching TRBD2 (6 bases). Germline V gene data show CDR1 as LGHNA and CDR2 as YSLEER. This CDR3 contains 15 residues. V lost 1 base, J lost 9 bases, and 16 bases lay in between. The CDR3 region has the DNA TGCGCCAGCAGCCAAGCCCGGGCTAGCGTAGGTGAGCAGTTCTTC. Its translation is CASSQARASVGEQFF.

The chain uses TRBV7-6 and TRBJ1-4; D gene ambiguous. There are 15 residues in the CDR3. V lost 5 bases, J lost 7 bases, and 17 bases lay in between. CDR1 is SGHVS, CDR2 FNYEAQ, per germline. CDR3 loop: CASSTGMAAGEKLFF. Here the CDR3 DNA reads TGTGCCAGCAGCACGGGGATGGCGGCGGGTGAAAAACTGTTTTTT.

The rearrangement links TRBV7-8 to TRBJ2-7; a weak D match, TRBD1 (6 bases). Per germline, CDR1 SGHVS and CDR2 FQNEAQ. CDR3 length equals 13 residues. Trimming took 3 bases from V and 2 from J, leaving 8 bases between them. CDR3 protein: CASSFTGTYEQYF. CDR3 nucleotides: TGTGCCAGCAGCTTCACAGGGACCTACGAGCAGTACTTC.

The chain carries TRBV19 and TRBJ2-1, with 8 bases fitting TRBD1. This CDR3 has 18 residues. After removal of 1 base from V and 1 base from J, the junction contained 9 bases not matched to a gene. The germline gives CDR1 LNHDA, CDR2 SQIVND (reference sequence). The CDR3, as DNA: TGTGCCAGTAGTATAGGGGGATGGACAGGGAGGTCCTACAATGAGCAGTTCTTC. It codes for CASSIGGWTGRSYNEQFF.

V and J are TRBV4-3 and TRBJ2-3; TRBD2 might be the D (6 bases). CDR1 and CDR2 (germline): LGHNA, YSLEER. This CDR3 region has 14 residues. Trimming removed 10 bases from V and 8 bases from J, with 22 bases in between. CDR3: CATSTGGLERTQYF. The CDR3 DNA reads TGCGCCACCTCGACCGGGGGTTTGGAGCGTACGCAGTATTTT.

The chain uses TRBV11-2 and TRBJ1-2; D uncertain. CDR3 size: 15 residues. The V gene lost 2 bases and the J gene lost 4 bases, with 14 bases spanning the gap. CDR1 SGHAT and CDR2 FQNNGV come from the germline V gene. The CDR3 bases are TGTGCCAGCAGCTTAAGTGGCCGACTCCTCTATGGCTACACCTTC. Translated: CASSLSGRLLYGYTF. Combining the CDR3 with reference TRBV11-2 and TRBJ1-2 gives the whole variable domain EAGVAQSPRYKIIEKRQSVAFWCNPISGHATLYWYQQILGQGPKLLIQFQNNGVVDDSQLPKDRFSAERLKGVDSTLKIQPAKLEDSAVYLCASSLSGRLLYGYTFGSGTRLTVV.

The chain has TRBV2 and TRBJ1-5; D ambiguous. V was clipped by 5 bases and J by 4 bases, with 12 bases between them. This CDR3 contains 14 residues. CDR1 and CDR2 (germline): SNHLY, FYNNEI. The CDR3 DNA follows: TGTGCCAGCAGTTACGACGGGTTAAATCAGCCCCAGCATTTT. It translates to CASSYDGLNQPQHF.

A few counts support this clone. The rearrangement uses TRBV19 and TRBJ2-3, with D tentatively TRBD1 (6 bases). The CDR3 covers 15 residues. CDR1 is LNHDA, CDR2 SQIVND, per germline (reference sequence). Trimming removed 2 bases at V and 3 bases at J, with 12 bases between. CDR3 in amino acids: CASSISTGLTDTQYF. CDR3 nucleotides: TGTGCCAGTAGTATATCAACAGGGCTTACAGATACGCAGTATTTT.

V is TRBV6-1 and J is TRBJ1-6; D gene uncertain. Deletions cut 3 bases from V and 2 bases from J, with 11 bases between. Germline loops: CDR1 MNHNS, CDR2 SASEGT. The CDR3 length is 16 residues. The CDR3 spells CASSDGVNAYNSPLHF. In DNA, the CDR3 is TGTGCCAGCAGTGACGGGGTCAACGCCTATAATTCACCCCTCCACTTT.

This clone was detected once. This sequence joins TRBV9 and TRBJ2-3; D may be TRBD1 (5 bases). This CDR3 has 14 residues. V shed 4 bases and J shed 2 bases, with 11 bases lying between them. Germline CDR1 and CDR2: SGDLS and YYNGEE. The CDR3 loop is CASSLRQTTDTQYF. CDR3 DNA sequence: TGTGCCAGCAGCCTGCGACAGACCACAGATACGCAGTATTTT.

This clone was found a few times. In DNA, the CDR3 is TGCAGCGTTAAACAGGGGTACGAGCAGTACTTC. This encodes CSVKQGYEQYF. The J gene is TRBJ2-7, the V gene TRBV29-1, with 7 nucleotides matching TRBD1. J lost 4 bases, V lost 5 bases, and 2 bases had no gene match. CDR1 and CDR2 (germline): SQVTM, ANQGSEA. The CDR3 extends over 11 amino acids.

This chain joins TRBV5-6 and TRBJ1-1, with D hard to call. The CDR3 loop spans 16 amino acids. Trimming shortened V by 0 bases and J by 0 bases, and 12 bases separated the two germline ends. In germline, CDR1 is SGHDT, CDR2 YYEEEE. CDR3 in DNA: TGTGCCAGCAGCTTGGGGGCGGACTTCATGAACACTGAAGCTTTCTTT. Translating gives CASSLGADFMNTEAFF.

The J gene is TRBJ1-6, the V gene TRBV5-1, with TRBD1 matching over 8 bases. V shed 0 bases and J 6 bases; nucleotides not matched to a gene: 5. This CDR3 has 16 amino acids. CDR1 is SGHRS and CDR2 is YFSETQ in the germline V gene. For the CDR3, the DNA is TGCGCCAGCAGCTTGGACAGGGGGGGAAGTAATTCACCCCTCCACTTT. It specifies CASSLDRGGSNSPLHF.

V gene TRBV4-1 combines with J gene TRBJ2-3; 10 bases agree with TRBD1. The CDR3 is 16 amino acids. Germline values: CDR1 MGHRA, CDR2 YSYEKL. Unmatched junction bases numbered 3, after V lost 1 base and J lost 2 bases. CDR3 region: CASSQGGQGHTDTQYF. CDR3 in DNA: TGCGCCAGCAGCCAAGGGGGACAGGGGCACACAGATACGCAGTATTTT.

The rearrangement uses TRBV2 and TRBJ2-2; no firm D call. Trimming pared 2 bases from V and 9 bases from J, leaving 10 bases between. This CDR3 is built from 13 residues. Germline CDR1 reads SNHLY; CDR2 reads FYNNEI. The DNA of the CDR3 is TGTGCCAGCAGTGAATCGGTTTCCCGGGAGCTGTTTTTT. This gives the protein CASSESVSRELFF.

This clone is a singleton in its sample. V usage is TRBV5-6 and J usage is TRBJ1-1; 9 bases line up with TRBD1. Germline values: CDR1 SGHDT, CDR2 YYEEEE. This CDR3 has 15 residues. Germline trimming cut 4 bases from V and 6 bases from J; bases unmatched to any gene: 10. CDR3 nucleotide sequence: TGTGCCAGCAGCCCAACCTTGGACAGGGGCCCTGAAGCTTTCTTT. Translation: CASSPTLDRGPEAFF.